The 23 T cell receptor beta chains reported below all come from one sample, sequenced in a study of cytomegalovirus exposure and HLA in healthy donors. In the PCR, 60 Vbeta and 13 Jbeta primers were used. Produced via immunoSEQ multiplex PCR; TCRdb's table is partial and in-frame only. The data contain 150,000 to 200,000 clones, around 80% of them singletons. The sequencing input was PBMCs. These receptors all stem from a middle-aged man in good health and CMV-seronegative.

The chain uses TRBV6-1 and TRBJ1-4; 9 nucleotides match TRBD1. The CDR3 has 14 residues. V was clipped by 6 bases and J by 8 bases; unmatched bases: 7. In germline, CDR1 is MNHNS, CDR2 SASEGT. Here the CDR3 DNA reads TGTGCCAGCAGACCGGGACAGGGATACGAAAAACTGTTTTTT. Its protein product is CASRPGQGYEKLFF.

The chain joins TRBV6-1 to TRBJ1-5; D is undetermined. V was clipped by 4 bases and J by 4 bases, with 11 bases between them. The germline V gene has CDR1 MNHNS and CDR2 SASEGT. CDR3 length equals 14 residues. CDR3 bases: TGTGCCAGCAGTGGGGCGAGTGATAATCAGCCCCAGCATTTT. Translating it yields CASSGASDNQPQHF.

The rearrangement uses TRBV7-2 and TRBJ1-1, with 8 bases identical to TRBD1. The CDR3 contains 16 residues. Trimming cost V 6 bases and J 3 bases; bases outside gene matches: 12. Germline values: CDR1 SGHTA, CDR2 FQGNSA. The CDR3 region has the DNA TGTGCCAGCAGTCCACCCCGGACAGGGTTTGACACTGAAGCTTTCTTT. Translation: CASSPPRTGFDTEAFF.

This clone was counted only a few times. The V call is TRBV7-2, the J call TRBJ1-2; 8 bases match TRBD1. Germline CDR1 and CDR2: SGHTA and FQGNSA. The CDR3 extends over 16 amino acids. J was trimmed by 0 bases and V by 1 base; bases with no gene match: 4. CDR3 coding DNA: TGTGCCAGCAGCTTAGTTCAGGGGGCCCCTAACTATGGCTACACCTTC. As protein: CASSLVQGAPNYGYTF.

CDR3 in DNA: TGTGCCAGCAGCTTAGCAGTAGCGGGGGGGGTTACGCAGTATTTT. This encodes CASSLAVAGGVTQYF. The chain combines TRBV7-9 with TRBJ2-3; 11 positions match TRBD2. This CDR3 has 15 residues. Trimming removed 0 bases from V and 8 bases from J; junction bases left unmatched: 4. CDR1 is SEHNR, CDR2 FQNEAQ, per germline (reference sequence).

With respect to this clone: At one of its ends the junction is not consistent with the germline gene, which may arise from a read error. This chain links TRBV7-9 with TRBJ2-7; D uncertain. CDR1 SEHNR and CDR2 FQNEAQ come from the germline V gene (reference sequence). The CDR3 is made up of 12 amino acids. The CDR3 region has the DNA TGTTCCAGCAGCCCCCCCTCCGGCGAGCAGTACTTC. Encoded protein: CSSSPPSGEQYF. The complete variable domain, with remaining parts taken from reference TRBV7-9 and TRBJ2-7, reads DTGVSQNPRHKITKRGQNVTFRCDPISEHNRLYWYRQTLGQGPEFLTYFQNEAQLEKSRLLSDRFSAERPKGSFSTLEIQRTEQGDSAMYLCSSSPPSGEQYFGPGTRLTVT.

In its sample, this clone was seen a few times. The chain combines TRBV4-3 with TRBJ2-1, with 7 positions matching TRBD1. With 1 base clipped from V and 6 bases from J, the junction kept 6 bases outside the gene matches. The CDR3 extends over 15 amino acids. The germline V gene encodes CDR1 LGHNA and CDR2 YSLEER. CDR3 protein: CASSQGDRPSNEQFF. The CDR3 nucleotides are TGCGCCAGCAGCCAAGGGGACAGACCAAGCAATGAGCAGTTCTTC.

The rearrangement links TRBV10-1 to TRBJ1-4; D is perhaps TRBD1 (5 bases). The length of the CDR3 is 13 residues. Trimming took off 8 bases at V and 1 base at J, with 8 bases between the two ends. CDR1 is WNHNN, CDR2 SYGVQD, per germline (reference sequence). In DNA, the CDR3 is TGCGCCAGCCGCAGGGTAACTAATGAAAAACTGTTTTTT. Translation: CASRRVTNEKLFF.

V and J are TRBV27 and TRBJ1-5; TRBD1 matches 7 bases. The V gene's germline CDR1 is MNHEY and CDR2 SMNVEV (reference sequence). V trimming: 6 bases; J trimming: 1 base; junction bases outside the gene matches: 3. There are 14 residues in the CDR3. CDR3 sequence reads: CASRGGQSNQPQHF. CDR3 nucleotides: TGTGCCAGCAGGGGGGGACAGAGCAATCAGCCCCAGCATTTT.

This clone was counted between two and nine times. The chain employs TRBV6-1 and TRBJ1-2; D is unresolved. The CDR3 sequence is 13 residues long. V was pared by 2 bases and J by 8 bases, with 12 bases between. Germline-derived CDR1 and CDR2 are MNHNS and SASEGT. In nucleotides, the CDR3 is TGTGCCAGCAGTGAAATAACAGTCAGGGGCTACACCTTC. Its translation: CASSEITVRGYTF.

This chain uses TRBV2 with TRBJ2-2; 12 bases line up with TRBD2. Looked up from germline, CDR1 is SNHLY and CDR2 is FYNNEI. The V and J ends lost 6 bases and 7 bases, in that order; junction bases with no gene match: 9. The CDR3 runs to 16 residues. The CDR3 reads CASSPIRTSGDGELFF. CDR3 DNA sequence: TGTGCCAGCAGCCCTATCCGGACTAGCGGGGACGGGGAGCTGTTTTTT.

This chain joins TRBV30 and TRBJ2-1; tentatively, D is TRBD2 (5 bases). Germline V gene data show CDR1 as GTSNPN and CDR2 as SVGIG (reference sequence). The CDR3 covers 12 residues. V was clipped by 0 bases and J by 8 bases, with 8 bases between them. CDR3 loop: CAWSVREYEQFF. For the CDR3, the DNA is TGTGCCTGGAGTGTAAGGGAGTATGAGCAGTTCTTC.

The CDR3 sequence: CASSEGTSGRKEQFF. The CDR3, as DNA: TGTGCCAGCAGTGAAGGGACTAGCGGGAGGAAAGAGCAGTTCTTC. J is TRBJ2-1 and V is TRBV2; 14 bases fit TRBD2. The CDR3 consists of 15 residues. The V and J ends lost 1 base and 10 bases, in that order; junction bases with no gene match: 3. The germline V gene has CDR1 SNHLY and CDR2 FYNNEI. The full variable domain, completed using reference TRBV2 and TRBJ2-1, is EPEVTQTPSHQVTQMGQEVILRCVPISNHLYFYWYRQILGQKVEFLVSFYNNEISEKSEIFDDQFSVERPDGSNFTLKIRSTKLEDSAMYFCASSEGTSGRKEQFFGPGTRLTVL.

The chain joins TRBV7-8 to TRBJ2-5; D is possibly TRBD2 (5 bases). From germline, CDR1 is SGHVS and CDR2 FQNEAQ. Trimming left V 7 bases short and J 3 bases short, with 15 bases between. The CDR3 covers 14 residues. Here the CDR3 reads CASTQNRGKETQYF. The CDR3 coding sequence is TGTGCCAGCACCCAAAACCGGGGAAAAGAGACCCAGTACTTC. Complete variable domain (other parts from reference TRBV7-8 and TRBJ2-5): GAGVSQSPRYKVAKRGQDVALRCDPISGHVSLFWYQQALGQGPEFLTYFQNEAQLDKSGLPSDRFFAERPEGSVSTLKIQRTQQEDSAVYLCASTQNRGKETQYFGPGTRLLVL.

The chain has TRBV4-1 and TRBJ2-3; possible D gene TRBD1, 5 bases. This CDR3 is 13 amino acids long. Trimming took off 2 bases at V and 4 bases at J, with 7 bases between the two ends. Germline CDR1 and CDR2: MGHRA and YSYEKL. DNA of the CDR3: TGCGCCAGCAGCCAACAGACAGCAGATACGCAGTATTTT. Its protein product is CASSQQTADTQYF.

This rearrangement joins TRBV7-2 to TRBJ2-4, with D possibly matching TRBD1 (6 bases). V was clipped by 5 bases and J by 12 bases, with 14 bases between them. CDR1 SGHTA and CDR2 FQGNSA come from the germline V gene. The CDR3 runs to 12 residues. CDR3 region: CASSPPRGNQYF. CDR3 nucleotide sequence: TGTGCCAGCAGCCCCCCGAGGGGGAATCAGTACTTC.

V is TRBV6-5 and J is TRBJ2-1, with a weak D call TRBD2 (5 bases). This CDR3 has 14 amino acids. CDR1 is MNHEY, CDR2 SVGAGI, per germline. V was pared by 2 bases and J by 5 bases, with 10 bases between. The CDR3 nucleotides are TGTGCCAGCAGTTACGGACTGGACGACAATGAGCAGTTCTTC. The encoded protein is CASSYGLDDNEQFF.

The chain uses TRBV11-2 and TRBJ2-5, with unresolved D. This CDR3 comprises 13 residues. V lost 8 bases and J lost 5, with 15 bases in between. Looked up from germline, CDR1 is SGHAT and CDR2 is FQNNGV. CDR3 sequence: CASHLDRLETQYF. CDR3 bases: TGTGCCAGCCACCTCGATCGGTTGGAGACCCAGTACTTC.

This clone was detected once. The V gene is TRBV7-9, the J gene TRBJ1-5, with no clear D. Trimming left V 6 bases short and J 4 bases short, with 10 bases between. Germline CDR1 reads SEHNR; CDR2 reads FQNEAQ (reference sequence). This CDR3 is built from 13 residues. CDR3 in DNA: TGTGCCAGCAGTTCTAGCGGAAATCAGCCCCAGCATTTT. Translation gives CASSSSGNQPQHF.

V gene TRBV12-2 combines with J gene TRBJ2-1; the table gives TRBD2 as D, unverified against the DNA. TRBV12-2 is a recognized pseudogene. This CDR3 region has 19 residues. This chain's CDR3 is CASRLLFSLKRRTYNEQFF. Written as DNA, the CDR3 is TGTGCAAGTCGCTTATTATTTTCGTTGAAGCGCCGGACCTACAATGAGCAGTTCTTC.

V and J are TRBV6-6 and TRBJ2-5; TRBD2 aligns across 12 bases. The CDR3 contains 16 residues. J was trimmed by 1 base and V by 7 bases; bases with no gene match: 7. Per germline, CDR1 MNHNY and CDR2 SVGAGI (reference sequence). The CDR3 DNA follows: TGTGCCAGCACCTCGGCTAGCGGGGGGGGCCAAGAGACCCAGTACTTC. It specifies CASTSASGGGQETQYF.

The rearrangement joins TRBV10-3 to TRBJ1-1; the match to TRBD1 covers 12 bases. Germline V gives CDR1 ENHRY, CDR2 SYGVKD. This CDR3 is built from 14 residues. V was pared by 6 bases and J by 5 bases, with 4 bases of the junction left unmatched. CDR3 residues: CAIRGQGAGTEAFF. Written as DNA, the CDR3 is TGTGCCATCAGGGGACAGGGGGCGGGGACTGAAGCTTTCTTT.

The V and J genes are TRBV18 and TRBJ2-7; 9 bases map to TRBD2. Germline trimming cut 1 base from V and 2 bases from J; bases unmatched to any gene: 12. This CDR3 has 18 residues. Germline V gene data show CDR1 as KGHSH and CDR2 as LQKENI. CDR3 bases: TGTGCCAGCTCACCACAAGGCGGGGGGGCGGGAGAGCCCTACGAGCAGTACTTC. It specifies CASSPQGGGAGEPYEQYF.